Listed here is a single TCR beta chain. This specimen belongs to a study of blood T cell repertoires in COVID-19. Study context: Samples taken during acute and convalescent COVID-19 were collected in the United States, Italy and Spain. Sources were T cells, B-cell-depleted T cells, or PBMCs; the material itself was cDNA or gDNA.

The CDR3 runs 12 residues. Germline V gene lookup returns CDR1 MNHEY and CDR2 SVGEGT. Trimming removed 4 bases from V and 9 bases from J; junction bases left unmatched: 5. Authors' processing steps: Reference gene primer amplification yielded estimated nucleated cell counts. Produced via immunoSEQ multiplex PCR; TCRdb's table is partial and in-frame only. That table supplies the V and J calls and clone size; D and trimming were determined from the DNA. The table shows about 300,000 clones, with around 82% occurring only once. The sample taken for sequencing was peripheral blood. The sequence was collected from a woman aged 50 to 65 with acute or convalescent COVID-19. The chain employs TRBV6-2 or TRBV6-3 and TRBJ1-2; 7 nucleotides match TRBD1. This CDR3 is CASSWDSNSYTF. The DNA of the CDR3 is TGTGCCAGCAGTTGGGACAGCAATAGCTACACCTTC.